A selection of T cell receptor beta chains follows, all from one sample in a study of a mutant IDH1 vaccine in newly diagnosed glioma. This table comes from immunoSEQ multiplex PCR, and its TCRdb copy is limited to in-frame clones, with some not included. This sample has under 45,000 clones, with approximately 84% found just once. These receptors' antigens are unknown. The sequencing here drew on PBMCs, taken from a glioma patient whose treatment included an IDH1 peptide vaccine. These receptors were obtained from a young woman with glioma. Some clones in this sample may be carry-over from other donors' samples. Each CDR3 is given without its conserved first and last residue. Rows give clone size only sometimes, using once, few, many, or a class for an expanded clone.

v_call clone_size cdr3_aa
TRBV30 few AWTPGTGGSGNTIY
TRBV12-5 - ASGLVVETQY
TRBV18 - ASSPGTGNHEQY
TRBV6-5 - ASRTTGLGANVLT
TRBV19 once ASTFTRERRNTGELF
TRBV10-3 - AISERGRQGDYGYT
TRBV10-3 few AISESGGREKLF
TRBV5-4 - ASSLGEPYEQY
TRBV6-1 - ASREDSTGNTEAF
TRBV5-6 few ASSLAVKDTEAF
TRBV9 - ASSKQGAANQPQH
TRBV29-1 - SVPGQGAYEQY
TRBV28 - ASSLLGGETQY
TRBV5-4 - ASSLGAGAKNIQY
TRBV6-7 - ASSPRQGSYGYT
TRBV5-6 - ASSPESGSYNEQF
TRBV29-1 - SVLKQGLMNTEAF
TRBV7-2 - ASSSRPTGNTEAF
TRBV5-1 few ASSLVDSYTEAF
TRBV6-1 - ACSGGGGNQPQH
TRBV25-1 - ASSDLPDYNEQF
TRBV7-2 - ASSSRLGGYT
TRBV6-6 - ASSPLGGAGYT
TRBV19 - ASSMEGGRVVQY
TRBV5-1 once ATRGPGNTDTQY
TRBV19 - ASSPGQAGGEQF
TRBV30 - AWRGGKTDTQY